The 13 T cell receptor beta chains below all came from one sample that was sequenced in a study of shared clonotypes between healthy human individuals. Using immunoSEQ multiplex PCR, the repertoire was profiled, and TCRdb retains in-frame clones only, with some absent. The repertoire consists of approximately 110,000 clones, with about 62% occurring once and the leading ten covering roughly 25%. Input material: memory CD8+ T cells sorted from blood. Documented subset: CD45RO+ cells pooled with CCR7-negative TemRA cells. These receptors all stem from a woman younger than 45 in good health.

The genes are TRBV11-2 and TRBJ2-7; weak D call: TRBD2 (5 bases). Deletions cut 5 bases from V and 6 bases from J, with 29 bases between. CDR3 length: 18 residues. Germline V gene data show CDR1 as SGHAT and CDR2 as FQNNGV. The CDR3: CASSELLSFRREGGEQYF. Written as DNA, the CDR3 is TGTGCCAGCAGCGAGTTACTGAGTTTTCGCCGAGAGGGTGGCGAGCAGTACTTC.

The rearrangement joins TRBV7-8 to TRBJ1-5; a possible D gene is TRBD1 (5 bases). This CDR3 region has 15 residues. In germline, CDR1 is SGHVS, CDR2 FQNEAQ. Trimming shortened V by 4 bases and J by 6 bases, and 16 bases separated the two germline ends. CDR3 nucleotides: TGTGCCAGCAGCTCCGGGACGGGCGGAGGTCAGCCCCAGCATTTT. It yields the protein CASSSGTGGGQPQHF.

This clone was found once. The chain joins TRBV9 to TRBJ1-2; D remains unclear. This CDR3 has 13 amino acids. With 5 bases removed from V and 2 bases from J, the gap between germline ends came to 10 bases. Germline V gives CDR1 SGDLS, CDR2 YYNGEE. The CDR3 bases are TGTGCCAGCAGTCTGGGCGGGAACTATGGCTACACCTTC. Its translation is CASSLGGNYGYTF.

J is TRBJ1-2 and V is TRBV7-9; D unclear. Germline V lookup: CDR1 SEHNR, CDR2 FQNEAQ (reference sequence). V dropped 1 base and J dropped 7 bases, with 13 bases sitting between them. This CDR3 contains 14 residues. Here the CDR3 DNA reads TGTGCCAGCAGCTTAGGGGCACGAGAGTCTGGCTACACCTTC. Translating gives CASSLGARESGYTF.

This rearrangement joins TRBV7-9 to TRBJ1-2; D gene uncertain. Germline V gene sequence: CDR1 SEHNR, CDR2 FQNEAQ (reference sequence). V was trimmed by 5 bases and J by 3 bases, leaving 13 bases between them. CDR3 length: 14 amino acids. CDR3 loop: CASSPRWADYGYTF. The CDR3 DNA reads as TGTGCCAGCAGCCCGAGGTGGGCGGACTATGGCTACACCTTC.

This clone was detected only a few times. This sequence joins TRBV18 and TRBJ1-2, with 7 nucleotides matching TRBD1. The germline V gene has CDR1 KGHSH and CDR2 LQKENI. Unmatched junction bases numbered 15, after V lost 1 base and J lost 7 bases. This CDR3 spans 17 amino acids. The DNA for the CDR3 is TGTGCCAGCTCACCACTACGCGACAGGGCCCCCGAGGCTGGCTACACCTTC. It yields the protein CASSPLRDRAPEAGYTF.

A remark on this clone: The sample holds other DNA sequences that translate to the same CDR3. The chain has TRBV7-9 and TRBJ2-6; TRBD1 is a possible D gene (5 bases). Germline V gives CDR1 SEHNR, CDR2 FQNEAQ (reference sequence). The CDR3 sequence is 16 residues long. V shed 5 bases and J shed 0 bases, with 11 bases lying between them. The CDR3 nucleotides are TGTGCCAGCAGCCCGCGACAGTACTCTGGGGCCAACGTCCTGACTTTC. It is translated as CASSPRQYSGANVLTF.

As for this clone: This same CDR3 is encoded by further DNA sequences in the sample. The chain has TRBV5-1 and TRBJ2-1; 8 bases align to TRBD1. This CDR3 contains 17 residues. CDR1 and CDR2 from the germline V gene are SGHRS and YFSETQ. V was pared by 0 bases and J by 4 bases, with 9 bases of the junction left unmatched. The CDR3 reads CASSLEAGQGFYNEQFF. The CDR3, as DNA: TGCGCCAGCAGCTTGGAGGCAGGACAGGGTTTTTACAATGAGCAGTTCTTC. Full variable domain (missing parts from reference TRBV5-1 and TRBJ2-1): KAGVTQTPRYLIKTRGQQVTLSCSPISGHRSVSWYQQTPGQGLQFLFEYFSETQRNKGNFPGRFSGRQFSNSRSEMNVSTLELGDSALYLCASSLEAGQGFYNEQFFGPGTRLTVL.

The gene calls are TRBV6-5 and TRBJ2-4; the D is unclear. Germline V CDR1 and CDR2: MNHEY, SVGAGI. The CDR3 contains 13 residues. Trimming shortened V by 5 bases and J by 4 bases, and 9 bases separated the two germline ends. The CDR3 loop reads CASSQDLKNIQYF. CDR3 DNA sequence: TGTGCCAGCAGTCAGGACCTAAAAAACATTCAGTACTTC.

This clone was found once. This sequence joins TRBV15 and TRBJ2-7; 7 nucleotides align to TRBD2. Germline V gene data show CDR1 as LNHNV and CDR2 as YYDKDF (reference sequence). This CDR3 has 15 residues. J gave up 7 bases and V 0 bases, and 9 bases lay outside the gene matches. The CDR3 loop is CATSRDGRVRGEQYF. CDR3 DNA sequence: TGTGCCACCAGCAGAGATGGGAGGGTTCGGGGGGAGCAGTACTTC.

The rearrangement joins TRBV19 to TRBJ2-7; D possibly uses TRBD1 or TRBD2 (5 bases each). Germline-derived CDR1 and CDR2 are LNHDA and SQIVND (reference sequence). This CDR3 region has 12 residues. The ends were cut back, 9 bases at V and 1 base at J, with 10 bases in the middle. DNA of the CDR3: TGTGCCAGCGGGACGGTTTCCTACGAGCAGTACTTC. This translates into CASGTVSYEQYF.

The chain joins TRBV29-1 to TRBJ1-2, with D perhaps TRBD1 (6 bases). Germline V gene sequence: CDR1 SQVTM, CDR2 ANQGSEA. This CDR3 contains 14 residues. V lost 0 bases and J 2 bases, leaving 10 bases between the germline ends. The DNA for the CDR3 is TGCAGCGTTGAAGACCAGGGGAGGAACTATGGCTACACCTTC. It codes for CSVEDQGRNYGYTF.

V and J are TRBV18 and TRBJ2-7; the match to TRBD2 covers 9 bases. The CDR3 is 13 amino acids. From germline, CDR1 is KGHSH and CDR2 LQKENI. V gave up 10 bases and J gave up 2 bases; unmatched junction bases: 6. CDR3 coding DNA: TGTGCCACGACCGGGACTAGCACCTACGAGCAGTACTTC. It codes for CATTGTSTYEQYF.